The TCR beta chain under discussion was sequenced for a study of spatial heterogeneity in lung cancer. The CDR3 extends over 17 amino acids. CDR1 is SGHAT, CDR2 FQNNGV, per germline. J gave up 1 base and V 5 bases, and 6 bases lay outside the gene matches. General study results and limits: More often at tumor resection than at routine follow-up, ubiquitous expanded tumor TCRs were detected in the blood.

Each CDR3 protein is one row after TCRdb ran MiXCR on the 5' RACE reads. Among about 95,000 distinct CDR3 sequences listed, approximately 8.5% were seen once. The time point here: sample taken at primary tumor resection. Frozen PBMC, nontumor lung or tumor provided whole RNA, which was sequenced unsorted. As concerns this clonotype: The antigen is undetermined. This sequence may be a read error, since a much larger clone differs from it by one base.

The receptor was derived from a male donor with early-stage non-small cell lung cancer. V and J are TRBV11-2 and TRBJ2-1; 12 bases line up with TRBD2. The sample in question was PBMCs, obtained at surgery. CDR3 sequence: CASSMRLAGVSYNEQFF. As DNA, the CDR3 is TGTGCCAGCAGCATGAGACTAGCGGGGGTTTCCTACAATGAGCAGTTCTTC. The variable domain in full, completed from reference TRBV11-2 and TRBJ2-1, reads EAGVAQSPRYKIIEKRQSVAFWCNPISGHATLYWYQQILGQGPKLLIQFQNNGVVDDSQLPKDRFSAERLKGVDSTLKIQPAKLEDSAVYLCASSMRLAGVSYNEQFFGPGTRLTVL.